The sequence of this T cell receptor beta chain was determined in a study of blood T cell repertoires in COVID-19. Germline V gives CDR1 SGHNT, CDR2 YYREEE (reference sequence). Germline trimming cut 4 bases from V and 1 base from J; bases unmatched to any gene: 5. The CDR3 totals 15 residues. Measured with immunoSEQ multiplex PCR; TCRdb has only the in-frame clones, and not every one. The sample contains 65,000 to 90,000 clones, 79% of which appear only once. The rearrangement uses TRBV5-4 and TRBJ2-5; the match to TRBD2 covers 9 bases. The sequenced sample was peripheral blood. The clonotype comes from a man in his 60s with active or convalescent COVID-19. CDR3 loop: CASSLSGGFQETQYF. The CDR3 DNA is TGTGCCAGCAGCCTTAGCGGGGGCTTCCAAGAGACCCAGTACTTC. The variable domain in full, with the rest retrieved from reference TRBV5-4 and TRBJ2-5, is ETGVTQSPTHLIKTRGQQVTLRCSSQSGHNTVSWYQQALGQGPQFIFQYYREEENGRGNFPPRFSGLQFPNYSSELNVNALELDDSALYLCASSLSGGFQETQYFGPGTRLLVL.